This T cell receptor beta chain is from a study of CD8 T cells in Susac syndrome (dated by TCRdb to about 2019). Background on the whole study: The study used repertoire sequencing to test whether antigen drove CD8+ T cell activation and differentiation in Susac syndrome.

The junction carries 11 bases between V and J, which are trimmed by 5 bases and 1 base respectively. Counted from cysteine to phenylalanine, this CDR3 has 14 amino acids. Just CDR3 DNA is preserved here, 42 bases in frame from base 1. CDR1 and CDR2, per the germline V gene (reference sequence), are SEHNR and FQNEAQ. High-throughput TCR beta sequencing profiled peripheral blood CD8+ and CD4+ T cells from healthy donors, Susac syndrome patients and multiple sclerosis patients. Healthy donors were age- and sex-matched controls. Bulk CD8+ and CD4+ T cells were purified by magnetic negative isolation, whereas CD8+ TEMRA cells were enriched by FACS. Blood was drawn into EDTA tubes, processed within 24 hours, and PBMCs were isolated by density gradient centrifugation. PBMCs intended for TCR sequencing were cryopreserved in liquid nitrogen and were subsequently thawed in a 37 degrees C water bath. A purity of at least 90% was achieved for sorted or isolated CD4+, CD8+ and CD8+ TEMRA cells.

RNA was extracted using the RNeasy kit, and roughly 0.5 to 1 microgram was reverse transcribed with random hexamers. The immunoSEQ multiplex PCR assay, which covers 54 Vbeta and 13 Jbeta segments, was used to amplify TCR beta CDR3 regions. Bias from PCR amplification was corrected by using a synthetic template baseline for primer optimization and for computational correction. The original methods were these. Reads were annotated to V, D and J genes per IMGT and analyzed with immunoSEQ Analyzer, keeping only productive sequences. To calculate clonality, Shannon entropy was normalized by log2 of the number of productive unique sequences and then subtracted from one. For each patient and control, public and private clones were evaluated within the 100 most prevalent clones. A clone was defined as Susac-specific if it was absent from the healthy and MS cohorts, from roughly 1,000 published viral clones and from other ImmuneACCESS disease sequences. TCRdb handled the public reads itself, with Q25 trimming in fastp and clone calling in MiXCR, and kept productive beta chains. Entries are consolidated by CDR3 protein sequence, retaining the most common genes and DNA. The V and J calls here are based on TCRdb, not the publication. The sample includes around 150,000 distinct CDR3 sequences, with 93% observed a single time. The top ten constitute 0.13% of the sample.

With regard to this clonotype: Which antigen it targets is not known. Base qualities are not at hand, and no much larger clone is one base apart.

Study-level results and caveats: The study acknowledged that relatively few individuals were included in the TCR sequencing and HLA analysis.

The sequenced material came from CD4+ T cells from PBMCs. Here the chain combines TRBV7-9 and TRBJ1-1, with the D segment identity uncertain. This TCR was recovered from a human donor in good health. The encoded CDR3 is CASSPWIENTEAFF. The sequence in DNA is TGTGCCAGCAGCCCCTGGATAGAGAACACTGAAGCTTTCTTT. With all but the CDR3 taken from the reference TRBV7-9 and TRBJ1-1 genes, the full variable domain is: DTGVSQNPRHKITKRGQNVTFRCDPISEHNRLYWYRQTLGQGPEFLTYFQNEAQLEKSRLLSDRFSAERPKGSFSTLEIQRTEQGDSAMYLCASSPWIENTEAFFGQGTRLTVV.